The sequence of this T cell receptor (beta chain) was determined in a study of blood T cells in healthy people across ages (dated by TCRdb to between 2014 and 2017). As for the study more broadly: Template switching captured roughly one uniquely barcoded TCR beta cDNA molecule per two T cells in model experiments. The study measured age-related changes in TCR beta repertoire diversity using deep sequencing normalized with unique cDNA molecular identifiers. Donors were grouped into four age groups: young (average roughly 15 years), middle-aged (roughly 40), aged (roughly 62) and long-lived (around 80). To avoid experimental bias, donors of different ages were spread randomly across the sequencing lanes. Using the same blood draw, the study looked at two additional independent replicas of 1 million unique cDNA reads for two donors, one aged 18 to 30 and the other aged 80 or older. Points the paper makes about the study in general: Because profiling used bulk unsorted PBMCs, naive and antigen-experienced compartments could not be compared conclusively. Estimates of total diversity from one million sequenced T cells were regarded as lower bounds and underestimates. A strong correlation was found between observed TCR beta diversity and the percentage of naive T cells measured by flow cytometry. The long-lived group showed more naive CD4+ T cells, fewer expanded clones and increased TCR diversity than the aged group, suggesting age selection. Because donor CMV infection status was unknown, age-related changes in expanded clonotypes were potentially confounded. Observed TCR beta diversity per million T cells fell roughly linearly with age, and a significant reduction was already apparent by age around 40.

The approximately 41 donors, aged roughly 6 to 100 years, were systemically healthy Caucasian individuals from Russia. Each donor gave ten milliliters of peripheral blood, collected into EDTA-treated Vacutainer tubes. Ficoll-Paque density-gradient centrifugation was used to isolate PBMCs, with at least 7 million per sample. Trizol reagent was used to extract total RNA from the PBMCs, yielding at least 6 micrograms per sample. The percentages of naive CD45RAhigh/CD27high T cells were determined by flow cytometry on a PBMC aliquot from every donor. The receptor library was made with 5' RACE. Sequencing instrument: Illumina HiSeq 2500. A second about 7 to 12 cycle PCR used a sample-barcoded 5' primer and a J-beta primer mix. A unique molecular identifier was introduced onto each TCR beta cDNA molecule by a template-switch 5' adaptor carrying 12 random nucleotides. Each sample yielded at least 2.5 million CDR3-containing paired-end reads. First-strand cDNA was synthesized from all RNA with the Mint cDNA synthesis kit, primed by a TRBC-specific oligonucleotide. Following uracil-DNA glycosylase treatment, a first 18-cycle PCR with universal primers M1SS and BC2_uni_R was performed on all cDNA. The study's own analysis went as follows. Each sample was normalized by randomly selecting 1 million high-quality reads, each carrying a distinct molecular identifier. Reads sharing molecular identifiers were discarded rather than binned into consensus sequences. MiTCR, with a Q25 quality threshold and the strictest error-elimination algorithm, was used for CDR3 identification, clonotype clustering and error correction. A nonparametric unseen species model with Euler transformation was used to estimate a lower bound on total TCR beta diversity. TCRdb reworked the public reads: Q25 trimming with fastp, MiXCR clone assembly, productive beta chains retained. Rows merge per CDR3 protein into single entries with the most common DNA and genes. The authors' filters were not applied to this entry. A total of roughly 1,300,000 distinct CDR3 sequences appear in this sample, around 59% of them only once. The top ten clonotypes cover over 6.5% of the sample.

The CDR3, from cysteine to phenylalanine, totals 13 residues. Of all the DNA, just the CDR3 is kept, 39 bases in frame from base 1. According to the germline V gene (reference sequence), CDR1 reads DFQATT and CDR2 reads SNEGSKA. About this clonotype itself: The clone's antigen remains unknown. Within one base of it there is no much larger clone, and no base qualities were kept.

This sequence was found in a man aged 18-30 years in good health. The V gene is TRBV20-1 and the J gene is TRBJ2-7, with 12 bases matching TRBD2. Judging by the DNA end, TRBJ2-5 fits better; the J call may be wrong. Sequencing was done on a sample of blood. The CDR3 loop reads CSAKGLAGETQYF. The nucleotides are TGCAGTGCCAAGGGACTAGCGGGTGAGACCCAGTACTTC.